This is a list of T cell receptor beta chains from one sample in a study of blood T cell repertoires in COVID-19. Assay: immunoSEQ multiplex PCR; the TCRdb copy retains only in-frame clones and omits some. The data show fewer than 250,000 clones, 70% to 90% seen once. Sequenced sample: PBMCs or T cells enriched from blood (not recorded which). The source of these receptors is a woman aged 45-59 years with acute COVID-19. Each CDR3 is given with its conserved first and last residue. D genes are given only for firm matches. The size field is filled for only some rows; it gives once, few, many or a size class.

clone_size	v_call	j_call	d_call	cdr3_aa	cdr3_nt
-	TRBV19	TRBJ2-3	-	CASSIASGARGGYTQYF	TGTGCCAGTAGTATTGCATCTGGCGCCAGGGGCGGGTATACGCAGTATTTT
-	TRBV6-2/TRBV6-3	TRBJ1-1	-	CASSYRPAGPNTEAFF	TGTGCCAGCAGTTACCGGCCGGCAGGGCCGAACACTGAAGCTTTCTTT
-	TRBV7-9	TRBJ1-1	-	CASSAQGQPRGTEAFF	TGTGCCAGCAGCGCCCAGGGACAACCTAGGGGCACTGAAGCTTTCTTT
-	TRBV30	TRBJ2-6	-	CAWNEGGGANVLTF	TGTGCCTGGAATGAGGGTGGCGGGGCCAACGTCCTGACTTTC
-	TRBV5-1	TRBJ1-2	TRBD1	CASSSGQVENYGYTF	TGCGCCAGCAGCTCCGGACAGGTTGAAAACTATGGCTACACCTTC
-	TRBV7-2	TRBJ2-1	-	CASSLSQALYNEQFF	TGTGCCAGCAGCTTATCCCAAGCGCTTTACAATGAGCAGTTCTTC
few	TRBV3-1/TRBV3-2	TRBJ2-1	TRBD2	CASSPSGGTDNEQFF	TGTGCCAGCAGCCCTAGCGGGGGGACCGACAATGAGCAGTTCTTC
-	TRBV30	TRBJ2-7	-	CAWKPGSNEQYF	TGTGCCTGGAAGCCCGGGAGCAACGAGCAGTACTTC
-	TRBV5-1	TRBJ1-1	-	CASSYLGQGNTEAFF	TGCGCCAGCAGCTACTTGGGTCAGGGGAACACTGAAGCTTTCTTT
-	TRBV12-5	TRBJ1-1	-	CASGLVRRGTEAFF	TGTGCTAGTGGTTTGGTACGGAGAGGGACTGAAGCTTTCTTT
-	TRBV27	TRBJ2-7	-	CASRFRGREQYF	TGTGCCAGCCGATTTCGAGGGCGCGAGCAGTACTTC
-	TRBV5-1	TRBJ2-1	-	CATGQGSYNEQFF	TGCGCCACCGGGCAGGGCTCCTACAATGAGCAGTTCTTC
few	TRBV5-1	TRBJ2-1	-	CASSLADPGSYNEQFF	TGCGCCAGCAGCTTGGCCGACCCGGGGTCCTACAATGAGCAGTTCTTC
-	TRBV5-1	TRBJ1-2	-	CASSPGGAANLANYGYTF	TGCGCCAGCAGCCCTGGCGGCGCAGCCAACTTAGCTAACTATGGCTACACCTTC
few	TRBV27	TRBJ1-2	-	CASSLGPYNGYTF	TGTGCCAGCAGTTTGGGGCCTTACAATGGCTACACCTTC
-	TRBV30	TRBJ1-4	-	CAWSWQGNEKLFF	TGTGCCTGGAGTTGGCAGGGAAATGAAAAACTGTTTTTT
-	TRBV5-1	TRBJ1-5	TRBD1	CASSSGQGGWEPQHF	TGCGCCAGCAGCTCTGGACAGGGGGGTTGGGAGCCCCAGCATTTT
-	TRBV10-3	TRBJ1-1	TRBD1	CAIRSGTGFDTEAFF	TGTGCCATCAGATCCGGGACAGGGTTCGACACTGAAGCTTTCTTT
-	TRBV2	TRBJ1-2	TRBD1	CASRDTRQGAFVGYTF	TGTGCCAGCAGGGATACGAGACAGGGGGCCTTTGTTGGCTACACCTTC
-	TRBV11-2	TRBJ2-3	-	CASSLESSETQYF	TGTGCCAGCAGCTTAGAATCGTCCGAGACGCAGTATTTT
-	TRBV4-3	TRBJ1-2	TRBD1	CASSHGTDQVYYGYTF	TGCGCCAGCAGCCATGGGACAGACCAAGTTTACTATGGCTACACCTTC
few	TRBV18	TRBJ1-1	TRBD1	CASSPGDRGPVSIAFF	TGTGCCAGCTCACCGGGAGACAGGGGGCCTGTTTCCATAGCTTTCTTT
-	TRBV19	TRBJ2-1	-	CASSIGGRLYNEQFF	TGTGCCAGTAGTATAGGGGGGCGACTGTACAATGAGCAGTTCTTC
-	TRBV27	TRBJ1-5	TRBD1	CASSDGTDLSNQPQHF	TGTGCCAGCAGTGACGGGACAGACCTTAGCAATCAGCCCCAGCATTTT
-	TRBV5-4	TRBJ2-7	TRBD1	CASSRTGDYEQYF	TGTGCCAGCAGCAGGACAGGGGATTACGAGCAGTACTTC
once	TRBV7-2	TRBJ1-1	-	CASSLDYGGTEAFF	TGTGCCAGCAGCTTAGACTATGGGGGGACTGAAGCTTTCTTT
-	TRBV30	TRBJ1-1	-	CAWSTGTSAEAFF	TGTGCCTGGAGTACAGGGACCAGCGCTGAAGCTTTCTTT
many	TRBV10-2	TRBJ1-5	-	CASSNSNQPQHF	TGCGCCAGCAGCAATAGCAATCAGCCCCAGCATTTT
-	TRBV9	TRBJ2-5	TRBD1	CASSATGTGGRETQYF	TGTGCCAGCAGCGCGACCGGGACAGGGGGAAGGGAGACCCAGTACTTC
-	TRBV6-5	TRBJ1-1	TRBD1	CASSSGTVRIEAFF	TGTGCCAGCAGTTCCGGGACAGTAAGGATCGAGGCTTTCTTT
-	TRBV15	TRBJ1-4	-	CATRPSAGMEKLFF	TGTGCCACCAGACCCTCGGCCGGGATGGAAAAACTGTTTTTT
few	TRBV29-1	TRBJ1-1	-	CSVRRENTEAFF	TGCAGCGTACGACGGGAGAACACTGAAGCTTTCTTT
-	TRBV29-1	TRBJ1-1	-	CSSRLKNTEAFF	TGCAGCTCGCGACTGAAGAACACTGAAGCTTTCTTT
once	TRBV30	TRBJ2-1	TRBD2	CACSGGDEQFF	TGTGCCTGCTCGGGGGGGGATGAGCAGTTCTTC
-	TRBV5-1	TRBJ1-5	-	CASSHRGGNQPQHF	TGCGCCAGCAGCCATAGGGGGGGGAATCAGCCCCAGCATTTT
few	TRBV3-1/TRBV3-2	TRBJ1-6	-	CASSAAPGHQFPLHF	TGTGCCAGCAGCGCCGCGCCGGGACACCAGTTCCCCCTCCACTTT
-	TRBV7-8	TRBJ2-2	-	CASSFTGSGTGELFF	TGTGCCAGCAGCTTCACAGGGAGTGGCACCGGGGAGCTGTTTTTT
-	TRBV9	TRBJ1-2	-	CASSWRERPGDGYTF	TGTGCCAGCAGCTGGAGGGAGAGACCGGGTGATGGCTACACCTTC
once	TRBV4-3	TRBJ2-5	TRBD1	CASSQDIGGGETQYF	TGCGCCAGCAGCCAAGATATAGGGGGCGGAGAGACCCAGTACTTC
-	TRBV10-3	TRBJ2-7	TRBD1	CAISGDRGPYYEQYF	TGTGCCATCAGTGGGGACAGGGGACCCTACTACGAGCAGTACTTC
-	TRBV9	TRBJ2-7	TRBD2	CASSGLAGGEQYF	TGTGCCAGCAGCGGACTAGCGGGGGGGGAGCAGTACTTC
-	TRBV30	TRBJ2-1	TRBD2	CAWSRGGSEQFF	TGTGCCTGGAGTCGGGGGGGGAGTGAGCAGTTCTTC
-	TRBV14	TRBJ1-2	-	CASSQVTGGYTF	TGTGCCAGCAGCCAAGTCACAGGCGGCTACACCTTC
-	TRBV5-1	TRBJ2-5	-	CASSLGSSQETQYF	TGCGCCAGCAGCTTGGGCAGTTCCCAAGAGACCCAGTACTTC
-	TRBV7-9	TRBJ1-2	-	CASSGLGDNYGYTF	TGTGCCAGCAGCGGATTAGGGGATAACTATGGCTACACCTTC
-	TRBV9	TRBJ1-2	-	CASSLPTDGYTF	TGTGCCAGCAGCTTACCGACAGATGGCTACACCTTC
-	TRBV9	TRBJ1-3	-	CASSVAGGLRSGNTIYF	TGTGCCAGCAGCGTAGCTGGAGGGCTTCGCTCTGGAAACACCATATATTTT
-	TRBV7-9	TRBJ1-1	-	CASSLVEKNTEAFF	TGTGCCAGCAGCTTAGTTGAGAAGAACACTGAAGCTTTCTTT